This T cell receptor (beta chain) was identified in a study of blood T cell repertoires in COVID-19. Study at large: The origin of the acute and convalescent COVID-19 samples was the United States, Italy and Spain. T cells, B-cell-depleted T cells, or PBMCs supplied cDNA or gDNA.

In the original analysis: Reference gene primer amplification gave estimated nucleated cell counts. The table came from immunoSEQ multiplex PCR; TCRdb's copy has only in-frame clones and leaves some out. Clonal size and the V and J genes are those of that table, whereas D and trimming came from the DNA. The top ten hold around a quarter of the sample, which has tens of thousands of clones, approximately 80% seen once. Trimming at V came to 5 bases and at J to 8 bases, leaving 7 bases not matched to a gene. Germline V CDR1 and CDR2: MNHEY, SMNVEV (reference sequence). This CDR3 is built from 14 residues.

The sequence was obtained from a man between 60 and 75 years old with acute or convalescent COVID-19. Sequencing was performed on peripheral blood. The genes are TRBV27 and TRBJ1-2, with TRBD1 identical over 11 bases. CDR3 nucleotides: TGTGCCAGCAGTACGTACGGGACAGGGGGAGGCTACACCTTC. Its translation: CASSTYGTGGGYTF.